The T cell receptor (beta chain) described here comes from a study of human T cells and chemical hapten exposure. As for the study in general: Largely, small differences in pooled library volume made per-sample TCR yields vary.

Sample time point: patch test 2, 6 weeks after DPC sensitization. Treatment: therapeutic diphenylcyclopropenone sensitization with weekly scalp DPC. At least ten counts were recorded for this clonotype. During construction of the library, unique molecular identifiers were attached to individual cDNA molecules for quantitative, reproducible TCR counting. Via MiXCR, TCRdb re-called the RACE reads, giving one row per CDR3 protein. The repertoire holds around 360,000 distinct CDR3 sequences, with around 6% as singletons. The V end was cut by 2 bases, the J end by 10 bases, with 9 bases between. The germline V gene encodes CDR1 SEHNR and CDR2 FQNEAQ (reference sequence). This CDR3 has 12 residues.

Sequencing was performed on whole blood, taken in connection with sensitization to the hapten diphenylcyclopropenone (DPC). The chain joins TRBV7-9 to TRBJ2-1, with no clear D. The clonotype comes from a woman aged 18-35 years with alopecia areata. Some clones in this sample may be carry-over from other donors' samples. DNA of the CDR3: TGTGCCAGCAGCTTATACGGATGGGAGCAGTTCTTC. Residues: CASSLYGWEQFF.